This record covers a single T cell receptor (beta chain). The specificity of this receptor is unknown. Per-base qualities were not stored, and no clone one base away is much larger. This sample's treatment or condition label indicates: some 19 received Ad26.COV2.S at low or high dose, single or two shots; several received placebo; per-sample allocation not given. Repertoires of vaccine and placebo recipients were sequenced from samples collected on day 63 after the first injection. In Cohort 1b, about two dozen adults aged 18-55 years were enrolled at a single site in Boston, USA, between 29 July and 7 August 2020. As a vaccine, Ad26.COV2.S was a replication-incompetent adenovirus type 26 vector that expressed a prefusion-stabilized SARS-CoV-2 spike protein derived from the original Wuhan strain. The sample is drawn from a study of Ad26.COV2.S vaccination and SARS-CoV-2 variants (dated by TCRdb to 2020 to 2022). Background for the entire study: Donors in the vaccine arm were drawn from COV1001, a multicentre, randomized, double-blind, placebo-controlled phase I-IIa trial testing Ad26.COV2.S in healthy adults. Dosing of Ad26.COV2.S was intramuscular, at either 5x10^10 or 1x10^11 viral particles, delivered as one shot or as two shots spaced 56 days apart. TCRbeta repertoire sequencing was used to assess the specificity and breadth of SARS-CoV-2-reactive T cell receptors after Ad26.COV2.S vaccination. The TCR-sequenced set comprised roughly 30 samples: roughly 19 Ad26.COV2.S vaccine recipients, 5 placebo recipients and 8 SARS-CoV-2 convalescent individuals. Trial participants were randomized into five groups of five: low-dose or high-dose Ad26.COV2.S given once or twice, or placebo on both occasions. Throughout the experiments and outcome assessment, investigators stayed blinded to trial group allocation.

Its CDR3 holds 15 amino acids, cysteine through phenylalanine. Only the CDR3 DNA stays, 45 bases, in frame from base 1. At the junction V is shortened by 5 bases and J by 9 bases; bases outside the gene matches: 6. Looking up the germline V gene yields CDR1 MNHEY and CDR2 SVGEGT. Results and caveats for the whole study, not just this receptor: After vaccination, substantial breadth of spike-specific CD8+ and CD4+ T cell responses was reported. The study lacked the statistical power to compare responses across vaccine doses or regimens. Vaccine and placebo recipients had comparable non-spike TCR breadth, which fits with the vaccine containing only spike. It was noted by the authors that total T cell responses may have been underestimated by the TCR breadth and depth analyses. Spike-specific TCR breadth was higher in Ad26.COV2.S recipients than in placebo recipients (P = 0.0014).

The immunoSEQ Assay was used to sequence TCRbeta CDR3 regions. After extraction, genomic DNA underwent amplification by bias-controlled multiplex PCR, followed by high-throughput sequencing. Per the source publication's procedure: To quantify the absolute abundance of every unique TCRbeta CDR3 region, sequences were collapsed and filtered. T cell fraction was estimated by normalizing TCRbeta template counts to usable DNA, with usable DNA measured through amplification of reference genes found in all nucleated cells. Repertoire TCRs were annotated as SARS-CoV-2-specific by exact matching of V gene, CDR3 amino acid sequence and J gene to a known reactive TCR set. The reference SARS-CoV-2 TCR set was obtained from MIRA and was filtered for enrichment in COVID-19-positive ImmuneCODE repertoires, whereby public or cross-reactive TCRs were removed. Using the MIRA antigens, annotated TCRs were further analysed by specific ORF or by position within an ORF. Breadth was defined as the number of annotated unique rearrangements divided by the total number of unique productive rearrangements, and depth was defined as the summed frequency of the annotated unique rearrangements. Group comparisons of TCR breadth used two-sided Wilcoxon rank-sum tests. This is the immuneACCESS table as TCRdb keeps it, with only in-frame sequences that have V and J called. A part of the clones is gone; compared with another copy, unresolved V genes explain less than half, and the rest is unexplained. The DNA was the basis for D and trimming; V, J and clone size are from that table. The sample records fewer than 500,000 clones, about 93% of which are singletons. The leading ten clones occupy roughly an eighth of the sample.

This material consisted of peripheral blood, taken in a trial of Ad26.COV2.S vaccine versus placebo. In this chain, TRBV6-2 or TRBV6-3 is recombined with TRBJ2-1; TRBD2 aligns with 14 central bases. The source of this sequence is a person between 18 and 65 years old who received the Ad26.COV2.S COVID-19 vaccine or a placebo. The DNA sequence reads TGTGCCAGCAGTAAGGGACTAGCGGGAGCAGGTGAGCAGTTCTTC. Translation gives CASSKGLAGAGEQFF.